A single TCR beta chain is shown here with its context. The record originates from a study of blood T cell repertoires in COVID-19. This CDR3 spans 15 amino acids. Trimming cost V 5 bases and J 4 bases; bases outside gene matches: 9. Per the germline V gene, CDR1 is MNHEY and CDR2 is SVGEGT. The assay was immunoSEQ multiplex PCR, and TCRdb's table has in-frame clones only and misses some. The sample holds roughly 120,000 clones, roughly nine tenths seen once. The sample consisted of peripheral blood. The chain links TRBV6-2 or TRBV6-3 to TRBJ1-2; 8 bases line up with TRBD1. This sequence was found in a human donor in a cohort sampled during active COVID-19. CDR3 sequence: CASSRLGQGSYGYTF. In DNA form, the CDR3 reads TGTGCCAGCAGTCGGCTAGGACAGGGATCCTATGGCTACACCTTC.